These 14 T cell receptor beta chains share one sample of origin, sequenced in a study of OX40 agonist ivuxolimab in advanced cancers. Clones were sequenced by immunoSEQ multiplex PCR, and TCRdb holds only the in-frame ones, with some missing. The table has tens of thousands of clones, roughly 80% seen once. The source material was CD4+ or CD8+ T cells sorted from blood, sampled in a trial of the OX40 agonist ivuxolimab. Receptors originate from an adult with an advanced solid tumor such as melanoma, head and neck, liver or kidney cancer.

The rearrangement uses TRBV5-4 and TRBJ1-1; a possible D gene is TRBD1 (6 bases). With 0 bases removed from V and 6 bases from J, the gap between germline ends came to 18 bases. This CDR3 has 16 amino acids. The V gene's germline CDR1 is SGHNT and CDR2 YYREEE (reference sequence). CDR3 region: CASSLGNGGSGPEAFF. The CDR3 DNA is TGTGCCAGCAGCTTGGGAAATGGGGGCTCCGGGCCTGAAGCTTTCTTT. The variable domain in full, with the rest retrieved from reference TRBV5-4 and TRBJ1-1, is ETGVTQSPTHLIKTRGQQVTLRCSSQSGHNTVSWYQQALGQGPQFIFQYYREEENGRGNFPPRFSGLQFPNYSSELNVNALELDDSALYLCASSLGNGGSGPEAFFGQGTRLTVV.

V usage is TRBV7-9 and J usage is TRBJ1-1; D is undetermined. Germline lookup yields CDR1 SEHNR and CDR2 FQNEAQ (reference sequence). V dropped 1 base and J dropped 1 base, with 13 bases sitting between them. The CDR3 is 16 amino acids. CDR3 sequence: CASSLGHFVPNTEAFF. DNA for the CDR3: TGTGCCAGCAGCTTAGGACATTTTGTTCCGAACACTGAAGCTTTCTTT.

The chain combines TRBV19 with TRBJ1-5; no firm D call. CDR1 and CDR2 (germline): LNHDA, SQIVND (reference sequence). The CDR3 is made up of 16 amino acids. Trimming stripped 4 bases from V and 4 bases from J, with 17 bases between. The CDR3 here is CASSRGSDGRNQPQHF. In DNA, the CDR3 is TGTGCCAGTAGTAGAGGTTCGGACGGTAGAAATCAGCCCCAGCATTTT.

The chain links TRBV11-2 to TRBJ2-1; D not certain. CDR1 and CDR2 (germline): SGHAT, FQNNGV. This CDR3 region has 16 residues. V lost 6 bases, J lost 0 bases, and 15 bases lay in between. The CDR3 DNA reads as TGTGCCAGCAGAGCCCTCATGGGCTCCTCCTACAATGAGCAGTTCTTC. This codes for CASRALMGSSYNEQFF.

The CDR3 region has the DNA TGTGCCAGCTCACCGTTAGCTCAGTACCAAGAGACCCAGTACTTC. Residues: CASSPLAQYQETQYF. The chain couples TRBV18 to TRBJ2-5; D is ambiguous. This CDR3 comprises 15 residues. The germline V gene encodes CDR1 KGHSH and CDR2 LQKENI. V was cut by 3 bases and J by 0 bases, with 11 bases left in between.

V usage is TRBV15 and J usage is TRBJ2-7, with D possibly being TRBD2 (5 bases). This CDR3 contains 14 residues. Trimming cost V 0 bases and J 6 bases, with 12 bases left between them. From germline, CDR1 is LNHNV and CDR2 YYDKDF (reference sequence). The CDR3 sequence is CATSRDAGVSEQYF. The CDR3, as DNA: TGTGCCACCAGCAGAGATGCCGGGGTTTCCGAGCAGTACTTC. The full variable domain, rest sourced from reference TRBV15 and TRBJ2-7, is DAMVIQNPRYQVTQFGKPVTLSCSQTLNHNVMYWYQQKSSQAPKLLFHYYDKDFNNEADTPDNFQSRRPNTSFCFLDIRSPGLGDTAMYLCATSRDAGVSEQYFGPGTRLTVT.

This chain uses TRBV2 with TRBJ1-6; 9 bases agree with TRBD1. This CDR3 region has 16 residues. Trimming removed 2 bases from V and 7 bases from J; junction bases left unmatched: 6. The germline V gene has CDR1 SNHLY and CDR2 FYNNEI. CDR3 region: CASSERTGGLNSPLHF. CDR3 coding DNA: TGTGCCAGCAGTGAAAGAACAGGGGGCCTGAATTCACCCCTCCACTTT.

CDR3 residues: CASSVGTSGHNEQFF. The DNA of the CDR3 is TGTGCCAGCAGCGTTGGGACTAGCGGTCACAATGAGCAGTTCTTC. The chain joins TRBV5-4 to TRBJ2-1; 11 bases fit TRBD2. The CDR3 sequence is 15 residues long. Germline CDR1 is SGHNT and CDR2 is YYREEE (reference sequence). J was trimmed by 5 bases and V by 4 bases; bases with no gene match: 5.

This chain connects TRBV7-2 to TRBJ1-4; 9 bases are shared with TRBD1. Germline V gives CDR1 SGHTA, CDR2 FQGNSA. The CDR3 has 18 residues. The V and J ends lost 9 bases and 2 bases, in that order; junction bases with no gene match: 16. Written as DNA, the CDR3 is TGTGCCAGGGTTGGTCCGGGACAGGGATATCCTACTAATGAAAAACTGTTTTTT. As protein: CARVGPGQGYPTNEKLFF.

The chain links TRBV11-2 to TRBJ2-7, with 9 bases fitting TRBD2. CDR3 length: 18 residues. The trim removed 5 bases at V and 2 bases at J, leaving 16 bases unmatched. Germline V gives CDR1 SGHAT, CDR2 FQNNGV. CDR3 DNA: TGTGCCAGCAGCCCCCTTAACCGACAGCGGGGGGCAACCTACGAGCAGTACTTC. Amino acids: CASSPLNRQRGATYEQYF. The full variable domain, with the rest looked up from reference TRBV11-2 and TRBJ2-7, is EAGVAQSPRYKIIEKRQSVAFWCNPISGHATLYWYQQILGQGPKLLIQFQNNGVVDDSQLPKDRFSAERLKGVDSTLKIQPAKLEDSAVYLCASSPLNRQRGATYEQYFGPGTRLTVT.

V usage is TRBV12-5 and J usage is TRBJ2-7, with D perhaps matching TRBD1 (5 bases). This CDR3 comprises 16 residues. From germline, CDR1 is LGHNT and CDR2 FRNRAP. V dropped 2 bases and J dropped 3 bases, with 17 bases sitting between them. CDR3 loop: CASGLSGSAGNYEQYF. CDR3 DNA: TGTGCTAGTGGTTTGTCAGGAAGTGCAGGGAACTACGAGCAGTACTTC. Variable domain in full (rest from reference TRBV12-5 and TRBJ2-7): DARVTQTPRHKVTEMGQEVTMRCQPILGHNTVFWYRQTMMQGLELLAYFRNRAPLDDSGMPKDRFSAEMPDATLATLKIQPSEPRDSAVYFCASGLSGSAGNYEQYFGPGTRLTVT.

The chain links TRBV6-5 to TRBJ1-2; 12 positions agree with TRBD1. The germline CDR1 and CDR2 sequences are MNHEY and SVGAGI. This CDR3 contains 16 residues. Trimming cost V 4 bases and J 8 bases; bases outside gene matches: 11. CDR3 coding DNA: TGTGCCAGCAGTTCTCCCGGGACAGGGGGCATCTACGGCTACACCTTC. The encoded protein is CASSSPGTGGIYGYTF.

V and J are TRBV5-1 and TRBJ2-7; 8 bases align to TRBD1. The CDR3 covers 15 residues. The trim removed 4 bases at V and 2 bases at J, leaving 8 bases unmatched. In germline, CDR1 is SGHRS, CDR2 YFSETQ. The CDR3 nucleotides read TGCGCCAGCAGCAGAGAACCAGGGGGCGCCTACGAGCAGTACTTC. It is translated as CASSREPGGAYEQYF.

The chain recombines TRBV7-9 with TRBJ1-1; 11 bases are shared with TRBD1. Germline assignment: CDR1 SEHNR and CDR2 FQNEAQ (reference sequence). Trimming removed 5 bases from V and 3 bases from J; junction bases left unmatched: 5. This CDR3 spans 15 amino acids. CDR3 DNA sequence: TGTGCCAGCAGCGACGGGACAGGGGGGCACACTGAAGCTTTCTTT. It specifies CASSDGTGGHTEAFF.